One and the same sample provided the 6 T cell receptor beta chains below, sequenced in a study of Tregs in tolerant kidney transplant recipients. Mixed chimerism was transient after nonmyeloablative marrow transplants from related graft donors. The data were produced by immunoSEQ multiplex PCR, yet TCRdb's version contains in-frame clones alone and is incomplete. The listing records approximately 30,000 clones. The sequencing used CD4+ T cells from blood (PBMCs), collected 24 months after the transplant. The receptors come from a human patient who received a combined kidney and bone marrow transplant. Some of these T cells may belong to the graft donor.

Concerning this clone: The CDR3 end is not reached by the read, which stops 3 residues before it; the germline J gene fills it in. The J gene is TRBJ1-1, the V gene TRBV5-1; 8 bases align to TRBD1. This CDR3 spans 15 amino acids. V lost 6 bases, J lost 0 bases, and 7 bases stayed unmatched. CDR1 is SGHRS and CDR2 is YFSETQ in the germline V gene. CDR3 bases read: TGCGCCAGCACCCCAGAGACAGGGGTGAACACTGAA. Its protein is CASTPETGVNTE. The CDR3 in full is CASTPETGVNTEAFF. The whole variable domain, remainder taken from reference TRBV5-1 and TRBJ1-1, is KAGVTQTPRYLIKTRGQQVTLSCSPISGHRSVSWYQQTPGQGLQFLFEYFSETQRNKGNFPGRFSGRQFSNSRSEMNVSTLELGDSALYLCASTPETGVNTEAFFGQGTRLTVV.

Comment on this clone: The read halts 3 residues ahead of the CDR3 end, with the missing end drawn from the germline J gene. The chain uses TRBV20-1 and TRBJ2-7, with 7 bases fitting TRBD2. V lost 7 bases to trimming and J lost 2 bases; unmatched junction nucleotides: 8. This CDR3 has 13 residues. Germline-derived CDR1 and CDR2 are DFQATT and SNEGSKA (reference sequence). CDR3 protein: CSVPGLPPYEQYF. CDR3 bases read: TGCAGTGTTCCGGGACTACCTCCCTACGAG.

As to this clone: The sequence runs out 3 residues before the end of the CDR3; the remainder is reconstructed from the germline J gene. The rearrangement uses TRBV5-1 and TRBJ2-3; 9 bases map to TRBD2. The CDR3 sequence is 16 residues long. The germline V gene has CDR1 SGHRS and CDR2 YFSETQ. With 1 base clipped from V and 3 bases from J, the junction kept 6 bases outside the gene matches. Incomplete CDR3 DNA: TGCGCCAGCAGCTTGTATCCTAGCGGGACGACAGATACG. Encoded protein: CASSLYPSGTTDT. The full-length CDR3 reads as CASSLYPSGTTDTQYF. Full variable domain (rest looked up from reference TRBV5-1 and TRBJ2-3): KAGVTQTPRYLIKTRGQQVTLSCSPISGHRSVSWYQQTPGQGLQFLFEYFSETQRNKGNFPGRFSGRQFSNSRSEMNVSTLELGDSALYLCASSLYPSGTTDTQYFGPGTRLTVL.

Concerning this clone itself: The read finishes 3 residues shy of the CDR3 end, and the germline J gene is used to complete it. This sequence joins TRBV2 and TRBJ2-7, with a weak D call TRBD1 (5 bases). The germline V gene has CDR1 SNHLY and CDR2 FYNNEI. Trimming shortened V by 7 bases and J by 0 bases, and 16 bases separated the two germline ends. The CDR3 runs 15 residues. Partial CDR3 DNA: TGTGCCAGCAACCAACCTTTTACAGGCTCCTACGAG. Translated: CASNQPFTGSYE. The full CDR3 reads CASNQPFTGSYEQYF.

Comments on this clone: The read ends 3 residues early relative to the CDR3; the germline J gene fills the gap. V and J are TRBV5-1 and TRBJ1-6; D is uncertain. V lost 2 bases and J 11 bases, leaving 11 bases between the germline ends. The CDR3 spans 13 residues. CDR1 is SGHRS, CDR2 YFSETQ, per germline. This CDR3 reads CASSFQSMAPLHF. Incomplete CDR3 DNA: TGCGCCAGCAGCTTCCAGAGTATGGCACCC. The full variable domain, its missing parts supplied by reference TRBV5-1 and TRBJ1-6, is KAGVTQTPRYLIKTRGQQVTLSCSPISGHRSVSWYQQTPGQGLQFLFEYFSETQRNKGNFPGRFSGRQFSNSRSEMNVSTLELGDSALYLCASSFQSMAPLHFGNGTRLTVT.

As concerns this clone: With the read ending 3 residues before the CDR3 end, the germline J gene is used to fill in that end. This sequence joins TRBV20-1 and TRBJ1-6, with TRBD1 as a possible D gene (6 bases). Trimming removed 6 bases at V and 0 bases at J, with 18 bases between. CDR3 length: 17 amino acids. CDR1 DFQATT and CDR2 SNEGSKA come from the germline V gene (reference sequence). The CDR3 reads CSAAWTAWSSYNSPLHF. The sequenced CDR3 bases are TGCAGTGCGGCCTGGACAGCGTGGAGCTCCTATAATTCACCC.